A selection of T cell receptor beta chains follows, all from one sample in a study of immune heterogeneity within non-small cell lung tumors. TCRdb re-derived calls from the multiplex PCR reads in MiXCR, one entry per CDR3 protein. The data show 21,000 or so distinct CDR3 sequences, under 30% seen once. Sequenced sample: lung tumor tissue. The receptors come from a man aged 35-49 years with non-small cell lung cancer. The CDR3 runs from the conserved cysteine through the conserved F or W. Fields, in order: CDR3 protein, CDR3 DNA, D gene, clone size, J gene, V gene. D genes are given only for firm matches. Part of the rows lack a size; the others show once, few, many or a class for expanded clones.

CDR3: CASIRGRALGSYNEQFF; DNA: TGTGCCAGCATCCGGGGGAGGGCCTTAGGGTCCTACAATGAGCAGTTCTTC; D: TRBD2; size: NA; J: TRBJ2-1; V: TRBV11-1
CDR3: CASSVGTGVGETQYF; DNA: TGTGCCAGCAGTGTGGGGACAGGGGTTGGAGAGACCCAGTACTTC; D: TRBD1; size: NA; J: TRBJ2-5; V: TRBV2
CDR3: CASSLKGFAGGNTGELFF; DNA: TGCGCCAGCAGCTTGAAGGGTTTTGCGGGAGGGAACACCGGGGAGCTGTTTTTT; D: TRBD2; size: few; J: TRBJ2-2; V: TRBV5-1
CDR3: CASRPGGSADTQYF; DNA: TGTGCCAGTAGACCAGGGGGCTCGGCAGATACGCAGTATTTT; D: TRBD1; size: few; J: TRBJ2-3; V: TRBV19
CDR3: CASSRAASYEQYF; DNA: TGTGCCAGTAGTAGGGCAGCCTCCTACGAGCAGTACTTC; D: NA; size: many; J: TRBJ2-7; V: TRBV19
CDR3: CAIWTGANNSPLHF; DNA: TGTGCCATTTGGACAGGGGCCAATAATTCACCCCTCCACTTT; D: TRBD1; size: many; J: TRBJ1-6; V: TRBV10-3
CDR3: CASSLGSYNEQFF; DNA: TGTGCCAGCAGCTTAGGGTCCTACAATGAGCAGTTCTTC; D: NA; size: few; J: TRBJ2-1; V: TRBV7-8
CDR3: CASSSQRQGSSYNEQFF; DNA: TGTGCCAGCAGCTCCCAACGACAGGGGAGCTCCTACAATGAGCAGTTCTTC; D: TRBD1; size: NA; J: TRBJ2-1; V: TRBV7-2
CDR3: CASSKQGTLTGELFF; DNA: TGTGCCAGCAGCAAACAGGGAACGTTGACCGGGGAGCTGTTTTTT; D: NA; size: few; J: TRBJ2-2; V: TRBV12-3/TRBV12-4
CDR3: CASSRLAVTEQFF; DNA: TGTGCCAGCAGCCGACTAGCGGTGACGGAGCAGTTCTTC; D: TRBD2; size: medium-sized; J: TRBJ2-1; V: TRBV27
CDR3: CASSAATEAFF; DNA: TGTGCCAGCAGCGCCGCTACTGAAGCTTTCTTT; D: NA; size: medium-sized; J: TRBJ1-1; V: TRBV12-3/TRBV12-4
CDR3: CASRQTDTGELFF; DNA: TGCGCCAGCAGGCAAACCGATACCGGGGAGCTGTTTTTT; D: NA; size: many; J: TRBJ2-2; V: TRBV10-1
CDR3: CANRQTGSKNNQPQHF; DNA: TGTGCCAACAGACAAACAGGGAGTAAAAACAATCAGCCCCAGCATTTT; D: NA; size: many; J: TRBJ1-5; V: TRBV2
CDR3: CPSSTGAGTDTQYF; DNA: TGTCCCAGCTCCACAGGGGCGGGCACAGATACGCAGTATTTT; D: TRBD1; size: NA; J: TRBJ2-3; V: TRBV11-3
CDR3: CSAWSIGRDNEQFF; DNA: TGCAGTGCTTGGTCAATTGGACGCGACAATGAGCAGTTCTTC; D: NA; size: few; J: TRBJ2-1; V: TRBV20-1
CDR3: CSSGLFTGESQHF; DNA: TGTTCTAGTGGTTTGTTTACGGGGGAGTCCCAGCATTTT; D: NA; size: NA; J: TRBJ1-5; V: TRBV12-5
CDR3: CASEYLNTIYF; DNA: TGTGCCAGCGAGTACCTAAACACCATATATTTT; D: NA; size: many; J: TRBJ1-3; V: TRBV2
CDR3: CATSRDLNEQFF; DNA: TGTGCCACCAGCAGAGACCTCAATGAGCAGTTCTTC; D: NA; size: NA; J: TRBJ2-1; V: TRBV15
CDR3: CASSDRVNTEAFF; DNA: TGTGCCAGCAGTGACAGGGTTAACACTGAAGCTTTCTTT; D: NA; size: NA; J: TRBJ1-1; V: TRBV6-4
CDR3: CASSPGTGNNEAFF; DNA: TGTGCCAGCAGTCCTGGGACAGGGAACAATGAAGCTTTCTTT; D: TRBD1; size: NA; J: TRBJ1-1; V: TRBV12-3/TRBV12-4
CDR3: CAWSALYNEQFF; DNA: TGTGCCTGGAGTGCCCTTTACAATGAGCAGTTCTTC; D: NA; size: NA; J: TRBJ2-1; V: TRBV30
CDR3: CASSEERLANYGYTF; DNA: TGTGCCAGCAGTGAAGAACGGCTAGCTAACTATGGCTACACCTTC; D: NA; size: medium-sized; J: TRBJ1-2; V: TRBV2
CDR3: CASRGQGLGELFF; DNA: TGTGCCAGCAGAGGACAGGGGTTGGGGGAGCTGTTTTTT; D: TRBD1; size: NA; J: TRBJ2-2; V: TRBV27
CDR3: CASSHGRDTRVVFF; DNA: TGTGCCAGCAGTCATGGCAGGGACACCAGAGTTGTTTTCTTT; D: NA; size: medium-sized; J: TRBJ1-1; V: TRBV2
CDR3: CASSGTGRDGYTF; DNA: TGTGCCAGCAGCGGGACAGGGAGGGATGGCTACACCTTC; D: TRBD1; size: few; J: TRBJ1-2; V: TRBV4-2
CDR3: CASSSLDEAFF; DNA: TGTGCCAGCAGCTCTTTGGATGAAGCTTTCTTT; D: NA; size: NA; J: TRBJ1-1; V: TRBV9
CDR3: CASSPGHANTEAFF; DNA: TGCGCCAGCAGCCCGGGACACGCGAACACTGAAGCTTTCTTT; D: NA; size: few; J: TRBJ1-1; V: TRBV5-1
CDR3: CASSVATCAGYNEQFF; DNA: TGTGCCAGCAGCGTAGCTACATGCGCTGGTTACAATGAGCAGTTCTTC; D: NA; size: NA; J: TRBJ2-1; V: TRBV9
CDR3: CASSRDNSGNTIYF; DNA: TGTGCCAGCAGTCGGGACAACTCTGGAAACACCATATATTTT; D: NA; size: medium-sized; J: TRBJ1-3; V: TRBV2
CDR3: CASSLLQAEQYF; DNA: TGTGCCAGCAGTCTCTTACAGGCCGAGCAGTACTTC; D: NA; size: few; J: TRBJ2-7; V: TRBV12-3/TRBV12-4
CDR3: CASTLQNGHGYTF; DNA: TGTGCCAGTACACTCCAAAACGGGCATGGCTACACCTTC; D: NA; size: medium-sized; J: TRBJ1-2; V: TRBV19
CDR3: CASSLLGGGSYEQYF; DNA: TGTGCCAGCAGCTTACTTGGTGGAGGATCCTACGAGCAGTACTTC; D: NA; size: many; J: TRBJ2-7; V: TRBV11-3
CDR3: CATSLRTARNEQFF; DNA: TGTGCCACCAGCTTGCGGACAGCACGCAATGAGCAGTTCTTC; D: NA; size: NA; J: TRBJ2-1; V: TRBV7-9
CDR3: CASSRGLAGDLEQFF; DNA: TGTGCCAGCAGCAGAGGACTAGCGGGGGACTTGGAGCAGTTCTTC; D: TRBD2; size: few; J: TRBJ2-1; V: TRBV7-9
CDR3: CASTRGGQGYGYTF; DNA: TGTGCCAGCACAAGGGGAGGGCAGGGCTATGGCTACACCTTC; D: NA; size: few; J: TRBJ1-2; V: TRBV28
CDR3: CASSEGVMSYNEQFF; DNA: TGTGCCAGCAGTGAAGGGGTAATGTCCTACAATGAGCAGTTCTTC; D: NA; size: NA; J: TRBJ2-1; V: TRBV6-1
CDR3: CASSEGTGVAEHGYTF; DNA: TGTGCCAGCAGTGAGGGGACAGGGGTCGCGGAACATGGCTACACCTTC; D: TRBD1; size: medium-sized; J: TRBJ1-2; V: TRBV2
CDR3: CASSGRGRQGQFF; DNA: TGTGCCAGCTCGGGACGGGGCCGGCAGGGCCAGTTCTTC; D: NA; size: NA; J: TRBJ2-1; V: TRBV11-3
CDR3: CAWSKPPDREGTGELFF; DNA: TGTGCCTGGAGTAAACCCCCCGACAGGGAGGGTACCGGGGAGCTGTTTTTT; D: NA; size: NA; J: TRBJ2-2; V: TRBV30
CDR3: CASSLGTGNGNTIYF; DNA: TGTGCCAGCAGCTTAGGGACAGGGAATGGAAACACCATATATTTT; D: TRBD1; size: NA; J: TRBJ1-3; V: TRBV11-3
CDR3: CAWGHRGTEAFF; DNA: TGTGCCTGGGGGCATCGGGGCACTGAAGCTTTCTTT; D: NA; size: medium-sized; J: TRBJ1-1; V: TRBV30
CDR3: CASRRPPGLAGGGNTGELFF; DNA: TGTGCCAGCAGGCGGCCTCCGGGACTAGCGGGAGGAGGGAACACCGGGGAGCTGTTTTTT; D: TRBD2; size: NA; J: TRBJ2-2; V: TRBV6-1
CDR3: CASQGVGDYEQYF; DNA: TGTGCCAGCCAGGGCGTCGGGGACTACGAGCAGTACTTC; D: NA; size: NA; J: TRBJ2-7; V: TRBV2
CDR3: CASSLGGESPLHF; DNA: TGTGCCAGCAGCTTAGGAGGGGAATCTCCCCTCCACTTT; D: NA; size: many; J: TRBJ1-6; V: TRBV7-2
CDR3: CSAAQGDNQPQHF; DNA: TGCAGTGCTGCCCAGGGGGACAATCAGCCCCAGCATTTT; D: TRBD1; size: few; J: TRBJ1-5; V: TRBV20-1
CDR3: CASSQPGQGAGEQFF; DNA: TGTGCCAGCAGTCAGCCGGGACAGGGGGCTGGTGAGCAGTTCTTC; D: TRBD1; size: many; J: TRBJ2-1; V: TRBV6-1
CDR3: CASSTRGSRGGTEAFF; DNA: TGTGCCAGTAGCACCCGGGGGAGCAGGGGAGGAACTGAAGCTTTCTTT; D: NA; size: many; J: TRBJ1-1; V: TRBV19